A single sample gave rise to the 12 T cell receptor beta chains below, sequenced in a study of Graves' ophthalmopathy and Graves' hyperthyroidism. RNA transcripts yielded amplified TCR beta CDR3 regions. The first-round RT-PCR employed HTBI primers together with the Qiagen OneStep RT-PCR kit. A multiplex PCR was then performed as the second round. A single record per CDR3 protein comes from TCRdb applying MiXCR to the multiplex PCR reads. Of some 1.1 million distinct CDR3 sequences in the sample, about two fifths were seen once. The source material was peripheral blood or thyroid tissue (not recorded which). The source is an adult man with Graves' hyperthyroidism.

This clonotype was counted ten times or more. This rearrangement joins TRBV13 to TRBJ2-7; perhaps TRBD2 as D (6 bases). In germline, CDR1 is PRHDT, CDR2 FYEKMQ (reference sequence). CDR3 length equals 15 residues. The germline V and J ends were trimmed by 1 base and 2 bases, with 12 bases remaining between them. The CDR3 here is CASSLARGNTYEQYF. The CDR3 DNA follows: TGTGCCAGCAGCTTAGCTCGCGGGAACACCTACGAGCAGTACTTC.

This clonotype showed up many times. DNA of the CDR3: TGTGCCAGCTCCCCCACGGGGGTGTTGGGCAATCAGCCCCAGCATTTT. It translates to CASSPTGVLGNQPQHF. V is TRBV7-2 and J is TRBJ1-5, with D perhaps TRBD1 (5 bases). Germline V lookup: CDR1 SGHTA, CDR2 FQGNSA. The CDR3 consists of 16 residues. Deletions cut 8 bases from V and 2 bases from J, with 19 bases between.

The chain recombines TRBV20-1 with TRBJ2-7; the match to TRBD1 covers 9 bases. This CDR3 has 15 amino acids. V trimming: 0 bases; J trimming: 6 bases; junction bases outside the gene matches: 9. From germline, CDR1 is DFQATT and CDR2 SNEGSKA (reference sequence). CDR3 coding DNA: TGCAGTGCTAGAGATCTGGACAGGGGTTACGCCGAGCAGTACTTC. As protein: CSARDLDRGYAEQYF.

This clonotype was counted only a few times. It may be a read error: a sequence one base away is much more abundant. The chain joins TRBV7-8 to TRBJ1-5, with unresolved D. Germline CDR1 and CDR2: SGHVS and FQNEAQ. The CDR3 covers 14 residues. The CDR3 coding sequence is TGTGTCAGCAGCCGTGCAGATAGCAATCAGCCCCAGCATTTT. Its protein is CVSSRADSNQPQHF.

This clonotype was recorded a few times. V usage is TRBV10-3 and J usage is TRBJ1-1; maybe TRBD1 (5 bases). Germline CDR1 ENHRY, CDR2 SYGVKD. V dropped 6 bases and J dropped 5 bases, with 16 bases sitting between them. This CDR3 is built from 14 residues. The CDR3 here is CAISQTSGGTEAFF. Here the CDR3 DNA reads TGTGCCATCAGCCAGACCTCGGGGGGTACTGAAGCTTTCTTT.

This clonotype was detected many times. The V call is TRBV19, the J call TRBJ1-2; 8 nucleotides match TRBD1. Germline assignment: CDR1 LNHDA and CDR2 SQIVND (reference sequence). This CDR3 region has 15 residues. Losses at the gene ends were 1 base for V and 4 bases for J; bases not matched to a gene: 5. The CDR3 DNA reads TGTGCCAGTAGTATAGGGACAGGGATGGCCTATGGCTACACCTTC. Its protein is CASSIGTGMAYGYTF.

The chain's CDR3 is CAIRQGQGTYGYTF. CDR3 sequence (DNA): TGTGCCATCAGGCAGGGACAGGGGACCTATGGCTACACCTTC. The rearrangement links TRBV10-3 to TRBJ1-2, with TRBD1 matching over 10 bases. V shed 6 bases, J shed 4 bases, and the junction held 5 bases outside the gene matches. From germline, CDR1 is ENHRY and CDR2 SYGVKD. The CDR3 totals 14 residues.

The CDR3 here is CASSLGAGGEYSPLHF. CDR3 nucleotides: TGTGCCAGCAGCTTGGGGGCAGGGGGCGAGTACTCACCCCTCCACTTT. The genes are TRBV5-5 and TRBJ1-6; 8 bases align to TRBD1. The CDR3 covers 16 residues. The V and J ends lost 0 bases and 10 bases, in that order; junction bases with no gene match: 9. Germline CDR1 and CDR2: SGHKS and YYEKEE (reference sequence).

This clonotype was found many times. The chain joins TRBV5-5 to TRBJ2-5; TRBD1 matches at 8 bases. This CDR3 has 12 amino acids. Germline assignment: CDR1 SGHKS and CDR2 YYEKEE (reference sequence). V shed 4 bases, J shed 10 bases, and the junction held 6 bases outside the gene matches. The CDR3 DNA reads TGTGCCAGCAGCCTCGGGACAGGTGACCAGTACTTC. Its translation is CASSLGTGDQYF. The whole variable domain, filled in from reference TRBV5-5 and TRBJ2-5, reads DAGVTQSPTHLIKTRGQQVTLRCSPISGHKSVSWYQQVLGQGPQFIFQYYEKEERGRGNFPDRFSARQFPNYSSELNVNALLLGDSALYLCASSLGTGDQYFGPGTRLLVL.

In its sample, this clonotype was seen many times. The V call is TRBV7-8, the J call TRBJ2-7; D possibly uses TRBD1 or TRBD2 (6 bases each). The CDR3 consists of 16 residues. V shed 2 bases and J shed 0 bases, with 14 bases lying between them. The germline gives CDR1 SGHVS, CDR2 FQNEAQ. CDR3 sequence reads: CASSLRGAVGSYEQYF. CDR3 DNA: TGTGCCAGCAGCTTAAGGGGGGCAGTCGGCTCCTACGAGCAGTACTTC.

The V and J genes are TRBV6-2 or TRBV6-3 and TRBJ1-2, with TRBD1 as a possible D gene (6 bases). The CDR3 is 11 residues long. V was shortened by 11 bases and J by 6 bases, with 13 bases between the two germline ends. The germline V gene has CDR1 MNHEY and CDR2 SVGEGT. The CDR3 DNA sequence: TGTGCCTTAAAGGGGGTACATGGCTACACCTTC. Translated: CALKGVHGYTF.

This clonotype has only a few counts. The chain carries TRBV20-1 and TRBJ2-7, with 7 bases identical to TRBD1. After removal of 0 bases from V and 2 bases from J, the junction contained 13 bases not matched to a gene. The CDR3 spans 17 residues. The V gene's germline CDR1 is DFQATT and CDR2 SNEGSKA (reference sequence). This CDR3 is CSARDRGYRDRTYEQYF. In nucleotides, the CDR3 is TGCAGTGCTAGAGATAGAGGTTACCGGGACAGAACCTACGAGCAGTACTTC.